This is a list of T cell receptor beta chains from one sample in a study of PD-1 blockade in classical Hodgkin lymphoma. The method was immunoSEQ multiplex PCR; TCRdb's version includes in-frame clones alone and lacks a portion of them. The profile shows 70,000 to 80,000 clones, roughly 91% of them singletons. Material: peripheral blood mononuclear cells (PBMCs), obtained at baseline. The receptors here all came from a human donor with classical Hodgkin lymphoma. Both conserved end residues are part of each CDR3. D genes are given only for firm matches. Clone size is shown for a subset of rows, as once, few, many or a class of expanded clone.

v_call	j_call	clone_size	d_call	cdr3_nt	cdr3_aa
TRBV4-3	TRBJ2-1	.	.	TGCGCCAGCAGCCAAGATCGAGCCGGTGAGCAGTTCTTC	CASSQDRAGEQFF
TRBV6-5	TRBJ1-4	.	.	TGTGCCAGCAGTTACAATCTGAACAGTAAAGAAAAACTGTTTTTT	CASSYNLNSKEKLFF
TRBV4-3	TRBJ2-1	once	.	TGCGCCAGCAGCCAAGCGGCCTACAATGAGCAGTTCTTC	CASSQAAYNEQFF
TRBV18	TRBJ2-3	.	.	TGTGCCAGCTCACCATATTCGAAGGATCGGCATACGCAGTATTTT	CASSPYSKDRHTQYF
TRBV11-3	TRBJ2-3	.	.	TGTGCCAGCAGCCAGCGGACAAGGGGGAGCACAGATACGCAGTATTTT	CASSQRTRGSTDTQYF
TRBV5-1	TRBJ2-7	.	.	TGCGCCAGCACCCCGGGTGGGGGCGCGGACCTCTACGAGCAGTACTTC	CASTPGGGADLYEQYF
TRBV6-5	TRBJ2-2	.	.	TGTGCCAGCAGTTACTCGACTTGGAACACCGGGGAGCTGTTTTTT	CASSYSTWNTGELFF
TRBV6-4	TRBJ1-2	.	.	TGTGCCAGCAGTGAGGAACCGGGACGGCTTATCTATGGCTACACCTTC	CASSEEPGRLIYGYTF
TRBV23-1	TRBJ1-5	.	.	TGCGCCAGCAGTCAATCGCATCAGCCCCAGCATTTT	CASSQSHQPQHF
TRBV7-9	TRBJ1-2	.	.	TGTGCCAGCAGCTTTTCATGGGAAGCTAACTATGGCTACACCTTC	CASSFSWEANYGYTF
TRBV19	TRBJ2-5	.	TRBD2	TGTGCCAGTAGTGGGACTAGCGGAAAAGAGACCCAGTACTTC	CASSGTSGKETQYF
TRBV7-2	TRBJ2-7	.	TRBD2	TGTGCCAGCATGATCACGTCGGCTAGCGGATACTACGAGCAGTACTTC	CASMITSASGYYEQYF
TRBV9	TRBJ1-4	.	.	TGTGCCAGCAGCGCGGAAGGGGGGTCGGGCGAAAAACTGTTTTTT	CASSAEGGSGEKLFF
TRBV10-3	TRBJ2-7	.	.	TGTGCCATCAGCGAAGGGGACCCGTACGAGCAGTACTTC	CAISEGDPYEQYF
TRBV5-4	TRBJ1-2	.	.	TGTGCCAGCAGCTTTAAGGGGTCGAACTATGGCTACACCTTC	CASSFKGSNYGYTF
TRBV19	TRBJ2-7	.	.	TGTGCCAGTAGTACCCTATTGGGGAACGAGCAGTACTTC	CASSTLLGNEQYF
TRBV7-2	TRBJ1-5	few	.	TGTGCCAGCAGTTCTCCGGGCAATCAGCCCCAGCATTTT	CASSSPGNQPQHF
TRBV7-3	TRBJ2-5	.	.	TGTGCCAGCAGCTTAGGGGGGGCCACCAACCAAGAGACCCAGTACTTC	CASSLGGATNQETQYF
TRBV2	TRBJ1-2	once	.	TGTGCCAGCGGAAGAGGGGATCGTGACACCTTC	CASGRGDRDTF
TRBV2	TRBJ2-7	.	.	TGTGCCAGCATGGACTACACACACTACGAGCAGTACTTC	CASMDYTHYEQYF
TRBV5-1	TRBJ1-1	.	.	TGCGCCAGCAGCTTGGACAGCCCGAACACTGAAGCTTTCTTT	CASSLDSPNTEAFF
TRBV2	TRBJ2-5	.	.	TGTGCCAGCAGTACAGGACTAGAGACCCAGTACTTC	CASSTGLETQYF
TRBV7-2	TRBJ2-7	.	.	TGTGCCAGCAGCTTAGCCGGACAGACCGATTACGAGCAGTACTTC	CASSLAGQTDYEQYF
TRBV27	TRBJ1-5	.	TRBD1	TGTGCCAGCCGACCCGGGACAGGGAGAAATAGCAATCAGCCCCAGCATTTT	CASRPGTGRNSNQPQHF
TRBV9	TRBJ2-3	.	.	TGTGCCAGCAGCGTAGGCAGGGACACAGATACGCAGTATTTT	CASSVGRDTDTQYF
TRBV7-9	TRBJ2-5	.	.	TGTGCCAGCAGCTTAGTTTTAGGAGGGTCCCAAGAGACCCAGTACTTC	CASSLVLGGSQETQYF
TRBV2	TRBJ2-3	.	.	TGTGCCAGCAGTGAAGGGGATCAGACCACAGATACGCAGTATTTT	CASSEGDQTTDTQYF
TRBV7-9	TRBJ1-2	.	TRBD1	TGTGCCAGCACCCTGGGAGGTACGACAGGGGGGGACTATGGCTACACCTTC	CASTLGGTTGGDYGYTF
TRBV5-1	TRBJ2-1	.	.	TGCGCCAGCAGCCCCGGTTTGGACACATACAATGAGCAGTTCTTC	CASSPGLDTYNEQFF
TRBV9	TRBJ1-2	.	TRBD1	TGTGCCAGCAGCGCACACCCCGGGACAGTGAACTATGGCTACACCTTC	CASSAHPGTVNYGYTF
TRBV11-2	TRBJ1-5	.	.	TGTGCCAGCAGCTTAGACAGGGTAGATCAGCCCCAGCATTTT	CASSLDRVDQPQHF
TRBV2	TRBJ2-7	.	TRBD1	TGTGCCAGCAGAACCTGGGACAGCTTCCCCTACGAGCAGTACTTC	CASRTWDSFPYEQYF
TRBV5-6	TRBJ1-3	once	.	TGTGCCAGCAGCTTGTTGTGGGGAAGCTCTGGAAACACCATATATTTT	CASSLLWGSSGNTIYF
TRBV5-1	TRBJ2-7	.	TRBD1	TGCGCCAGCAGCTTGGTAGGGACAGGGGGCTACGAGCAGTACTTC	CASSLVGTGGYEQYF
TRBV6-1	TRBJ2-3	.	.	TGTGCCAGCAGTGAAATGATCACAGAGAGCACAGATACGCAGTATTTT	CASSEMITESTDTQYF
TRBV30	TRBJ2-7	.	TRBD2	TGTGCCTGGAGCGCTGGGGGGGGTTACGAGCAGTACTTC	CAWSAGGGYEQYF
TRBV27	TRBJ1-1	.	.	TGTGCCAGCAGTTTTACGGGGGGAGGGACTGAAGCTTTCTTT	CASSFTGGGTEAFF
TRBV5-5	TRBJ2-7	.	TRBD2	TGTGCCAGCAGCTTGGGGACTAGCGGCGCCTACGAGCAGTACTTC	CASSLGTSGAYEQYF
TRBV27	TRBJ2-1	.	.	TGTGCCAGTAGCTTAGCGGCGAGCTCCTACAATGAGCAGTTCTTC	CASSLAASSYNEQFF
TRBV2	TRBJ1-2	.	.	TGTGCCAGCGGAACCGGGCCGAACTATGGCTACACCTTC	CASGTGPNYGYTF
TRBV29-1	TRBJ2-7	once	.	TGCAGCGTTGTAAGGGGGGGGAGGTCCTACGAGCAGTACTTC	CSVVRGGRSYEQYF
TRBV7-9	TRBJ1-5	.	.	TGTGCCAGCAGCTTAGGCCCTCCGAATCAGCCCCAGCATTTT	CASSLGPPNQPQHF
TRBV7-9	TRBJ1-4	once	TRBD1	TGTGCCAGCAGCTTAACAGGGGATAATGAAAAACTGTTTTTT	CASSLTGDNEKLFF
TRBV7-6	TRBJ2-1	once	TRBD2	TGTGCCAGCAGCTTTACTAGCGGGAGGACTTCAAGCTCCTACAATGAGCAGTTCTTC	CASSFTSGRTSSSYNEQFF
TRBV6-5	TRBJ2-7	.	TRBD1	TGTGCCAGCAGTTACTCTAGACAGGGGGTGTTGTACTTC	CASSYSRQGVLYF
TRBV5-6	TRBJ2-7	.	.	TGTGCCAGCAGCGGATCAACAGGTTACGAGCAGTACTTC	CASSGSTGYEQYF
TRBV30	TRBJ2-7	.	.	TGTGCCTGGAGTCCTAGCTTATACGAGCAGTACTTC	CAWSPSLYEQYF
TRBV11-3	TRBJ2-5	.	.	TGTGCCAGCAGCGTCTCTAGTTCTACGGAGACCCAGTACTTC	CASSVSSSTETQYF
TRBV23-1	TRBJ1-2	.	.	TGCGCCAGCAGGGGGCCACGGGGGGGCAGAAACTATGGCTACACCTTC	CASRGPRGGRNYGYTF
TRBV7-3	TRBJ2-7	.	TRBD2	TGTGCCAGCAGCCATAGCGGGGGAGCCCAGCAGCAGTACTTC	CASSHSGGAQQQYF